The clone carrying this T cell receptor beta chain was seen repeatedly, ten times or more. Its cognate antigen is unknown. Trimming stripped 1 base from V and 5 bases from J, with 6 bases between. This CDR3 comprises 11 residues. Germline V lookup: CDR1 DFQATT, CDR2 SNEGSKA (reference sequence). Time point given: newly diagnosed GD, antithyroid drugs for less than 3 months. Isolated PBMC RNA provided the starting material for the TCR library. With iRepertoire HTBI primers and Arm-PCR of CDR3 regions, TCR beta libraries were built. TCRdb fed the multiplex PCR reads into MiXCR, producing one record per CDR3 protein. This sample yields about 430,000 distinct CDR3 sequences, of which 15% are seen a single time; under 9% belongs to the top ten. The data belong to a study of regulatory T cells in long-lasting Graves disease. Overall study results and limits: Repertoires from persistent disease leaned toward TRBV28, TRBJ1-2 and TRBJ2-5. Clonotypes that were public and shared totalled around 2,700 in persistent patients versus 966 in new patients.

This sample also belongs to another study, concerning T cells in Graves' hyperthyroidism and ophthalmopathy. That publication notes: A set of HTBI primers served as the primers for a first-round RT-PCR of the TCR CDR3.

The sample here was peripheral blood mononuclear cells (PBMCs), taken at new diagnosis, from a patient treated with antithyroid drugs. The receptor's source is a woman in her forties with Graves disease. The chain couples TRBV20-1 to TRBJ2-7; D not resolved. The CDR3 DNA sequence: TGCAGTGCTAGAGGAAGTGACGAGCAGTACTTC. This gives the protein CSARGSDEQYF.